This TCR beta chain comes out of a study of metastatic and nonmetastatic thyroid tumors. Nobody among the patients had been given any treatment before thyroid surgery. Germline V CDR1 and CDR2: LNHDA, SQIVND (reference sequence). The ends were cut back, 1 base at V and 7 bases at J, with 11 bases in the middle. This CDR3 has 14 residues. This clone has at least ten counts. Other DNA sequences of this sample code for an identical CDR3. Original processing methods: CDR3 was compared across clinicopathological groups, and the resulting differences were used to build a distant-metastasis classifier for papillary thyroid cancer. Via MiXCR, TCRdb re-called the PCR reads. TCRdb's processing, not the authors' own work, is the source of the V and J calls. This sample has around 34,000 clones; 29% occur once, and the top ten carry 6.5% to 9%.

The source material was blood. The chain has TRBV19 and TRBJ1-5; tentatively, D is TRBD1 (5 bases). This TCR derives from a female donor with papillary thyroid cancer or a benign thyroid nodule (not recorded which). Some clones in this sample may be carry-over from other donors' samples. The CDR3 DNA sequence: TGTGCCAGTAGTATAGCAGCAGGGAGCCAGCCCCAGCATTTT. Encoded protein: CASSIAAGSQPQHF.